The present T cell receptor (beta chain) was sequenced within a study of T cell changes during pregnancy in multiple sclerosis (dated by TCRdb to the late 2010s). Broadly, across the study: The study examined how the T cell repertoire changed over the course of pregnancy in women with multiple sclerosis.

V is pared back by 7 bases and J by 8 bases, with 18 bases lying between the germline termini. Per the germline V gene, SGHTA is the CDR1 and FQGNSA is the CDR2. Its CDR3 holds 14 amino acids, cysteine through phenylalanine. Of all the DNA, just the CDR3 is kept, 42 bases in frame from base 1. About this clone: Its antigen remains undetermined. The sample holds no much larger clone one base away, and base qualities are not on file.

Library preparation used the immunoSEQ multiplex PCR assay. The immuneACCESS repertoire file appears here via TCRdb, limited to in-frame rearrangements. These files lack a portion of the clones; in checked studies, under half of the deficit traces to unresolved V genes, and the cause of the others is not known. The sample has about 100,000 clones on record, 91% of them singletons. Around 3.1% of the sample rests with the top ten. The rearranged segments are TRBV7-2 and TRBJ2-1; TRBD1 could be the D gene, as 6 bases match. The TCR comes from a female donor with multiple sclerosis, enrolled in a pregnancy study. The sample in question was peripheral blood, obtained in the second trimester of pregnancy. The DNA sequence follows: TGTGCCAGCATCCCGGTAGGGGGTAGGGATGAGCAGTTCTTC. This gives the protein CASIPVGGRDEQFF.